The 26 T cell receptor beta chains reported below all come from one sample, sequenced in a study of T cell responses to AZD1222 COVID-19 vaccine. Clones were read by immunoSEQ multiplex PCR, and TCRdb kept only the in-frame ones, dropping some. This table holds about 200,000 clones, approximately 94% found once. Here the sequenced sample was peripheral blood, taken 28 days after the second dose of the MenACWY control vaccine. These receptors all stem from an adult who received the MenACWY meningococcal vaccine as a control.

The gene calls are TRBV5-4 and TRBJ2-1, with 9 nucleotides matching TRBD2. The CDR3 is made up of 17 amino acids. The ends lost 4 bases at V and 9 bases at J; junction bases unmatched: 17. Germline lookup yields CDR1 SGHNT and CDR2 YYREEE (reference sequence). Here the CDR3 DNA reads TGTGCCAGCAGCCTCCGTATCGGTAGCGGGAGTTACGGTGAGCAGTTCTTC. Protein product: CASSLRIGSGSYGEQFF.

V and J are TRBV19 and TRBJ1-1, with D hard to call. The length of the CDR3 is 14 residues. Trimming left V 4 bases short and J 4 bases short, with 13 bases between. Germline V CDR1 and CDR2: LNHDA, SQIVND (reference sequence). The CDR3 DNA follows: TGTGCCAGTAGTACGACGGTCATAAGCACTGAAGCTTTCTTT. Residues: CASSTTVISTEAFF.

V is TRBV30 and J is TRBJ1-5, with a tentative D call TRBD1 (6 bases). V was shortened by 3 bases and J by 4 bases, with 13 bases between the two germline ends. Germline V gives CDR1 GTSNPN, CDR2 SVGIG (reference sequence). This CDR3 is built from 14 residues. CDR3 amino acids: CAWRRKGGNQPQHF. In nucleotides, the CDR3 is TGTGCCTGGAGGAGAAAAGGGGGGAATCAGCCCCAGCATTTT.

The J gene is TRBJ1-1, the V gene TRBV5-1, with D perhaps TRBD1 (6 bases). The V end was cut by 0 bases, the J end by 0 bases, with 6 bases between. This CDR3 region has 14 residues. Germline-derived CDR1 and CDR2 are SGHRS and YFSETQ. The CDR3 loop reads CASSLGQVNTEAFF. The CDR3 bases are TGCGCCAGCAGCTTGGGACAGGTGAACACTGAAGCTTTCTTT.

The V call is TRBV11-2, the J call TRBJ2-6; D is undetermined. There are 19 residues in the CDR3. V was cut by 0 bases and J by 0 bases, with 15 bases left in between. Germline V gene lookup returns CDR1 SGHAT and CDR2 FQNNGV. DNA for the CDR3: TGTGCCAGCAGCTTAGATGAGGTCGGCAGCTTCTCTGGGGCCAACGTCCTGACTTTC. This encodes CASSLDEVGSFSGANVLTF.

The chain joins TRBV19 to TRBJ2-1, with TRBD1 matching 12 bases. The CDR3 spans 15 residues. Germline CDR1 and CDR2: LNHDA and SQIVND (reference sequence). With 4 bases clipped from V and 7 bases from J, the junction kept 5 bases outside the gene matches. CDR3 amino acids: CASSKGTGGTNEQFF. CDR3 in DNA: TGTGCCAGTAGTAAGGGGACAGGGGGCACGAATGAGCAGTTCTTC.

The V and J genes are TRBV4-1 and TRBJ2-2, with TRBD2 identical over 12 bases. CDR1 MGHRA and CDR2 YSYEKL come from the germline V gene. V gave up 4 bases and J gave up 5 bases; unmatched junction bases: 11. There are 18 residues in the CDR3. The chain's CDR3 is CASSRSGTSGFATGELFF. DNA for the CDR3: TGCGCCAGCAGCCGCTCCGGGACTAGCGGGTTTGCGACCGGGGAGCTGTTTTTT.

J is TRBJ2-7 and V is TRBV6-1; 7 bases match TRBD1. CDR1 is MNHNS and CDR2 is SASEGT in the germline V gene. The ends lost 1 base at V and 3 bases at J; junction bases unmatched: 6. The CDR3 contains 15 residues. This CDR3 is CASSEGGQLYYEQYF. Written as DNA, the CDR3 is TGTGCCAGCAGTGAAGGGGGACAGCTTTACTACGAGCAGTACTTC.

The V call is TRBV6-2 or TRBV6-3, the J call TRBJ1-5, with TRBD1 matching 10 bases. The CDR3 runs 16 residues. With 2 bases clipped from V and 2 bases from J, the junction kept 3 bases outside the gene matches. CDR1 MNHEY and CDR2 SVGEGT come from the germline V gene. CDR3 DNA: TGTGCCAGCAGTTACGGGACAGGGGTACGCAATCAGCCCCAGCATTTT. Amino acid sequence: CASSYGTGVRNQPQHF.

The V call is TRBV20-1, the J call TRBJ1-2; D is unresolved. Germline V lookup: CDR1 DFQATT, CDR2 SNEGSKA (reference sequence). V lost 3 bases to trimming and J lost 3 bases, with 11 bases between them. CDR3 length: 13 amino acids. The CDR3 loop is CSASPVIDYGYTF. The CDR3 DNA is TGCAGTGCTAGTCCCGTAATAGACTATGGCTACACCTTC.

This clone is a singleton in its sample. The CDR3 protein is CASWDRVVHQPQHF. As DNA, the CDR3 is TGTGCCAGTTGGGACAGGGTCGTTCATCAGCCCCAGCATTTT. This chain connects TRBV19 to TRBJ1-5; TRBD1 matches 9 bases. This CDR3 has 14 residues. CDR1 is LNHDA, CDR2 SQIVND, per germline (reference sequence). The V and J ends lost 8 bases and 5 bases, in that order; junction bases with no gene match: 7.

The genes are TRBV6-2 or TRBV6-3 and TRBJ2-5, with D hard to call. The germline CDR1 and CDR2 sequences are MNHEY and SVGEGT. CDR3 length: 13 residues. V was pared by 7 bases and J by 4 bases, with 13 bases between. This CDR3 reads CASNPLERETQYF. DNA of the CDR3: TGTGCCAGCAACCCCCTAGAGCGAGAGACCCAGTACTTC.

The chain combines TRBV27 with TRBJ1-4; tentative D call: TRBD1 (6 bases). This CDR3 spans 15 amino acids. Germline CDR1 and CDR2: MNHEY and SMNVEV (reference sequence). The V end was cut by 3 bases, the J end by 6 bases, with 14 bases between. The CDR3 loop is CASSLVPRGDEKLFF. CDR3 DNA: TGTGCCAGCAGTTTGGTCCCCAGGGGTGATGAAAAACTGTTTTTT.

The V gene is TRBV28, the J gene TRBJ1-4; 10 nucleotides line up with TRBD1. The J segment lost 8 bases and the V segment lost 6 bases, leaving 18 bases of the junction unmatched. The CDR3 runs to 18 residues. Germline V gives CDR1 MDHEN, CDR2 SYDVKM. The DNA of the CDR3 is TGTGCCAGCAGCCCCAATACCCCCGGGGACAGGGGAGCGGAAAAACTGTTTTTT. It is translated as CASSPNTPGDRGAEKLFF.

V usage is TRBV14 and J usage is TRBJ2-7, with 7 bases lining up with TRBD1. CDR3 length equals 15 residues. The J segment lost 7 bases and the V segment lost 3 bases, leaving 12 bases of the junction unmatched. Germline loops: CDR1 SGHDN, CDR2 FVKESK. The CDR3 region has the DNA TGTGCCAGCAGCCAGGGGGACAGTGCCCTGAGGGAGCAGTACTTC. This codes for CASSQGDSALREQYF.

The chain is built from TRBV7-2 and TRBJ1-5; a possible D gene is TRBD1 (5 bases). The germline V gene encodes CDR1 SGHTA and CDR2 FQGNSA. Trimming left V 5 bases short and J 6 bases short, with 17 bases between. The CDR3 runs to 15 residues. The CDR3 DNA is TGTGCCAGCAGCCCGTCATGGGGGGGTGGTCAGCCCCAGCATTTT. It codes for CASSPSWGGGQPQHF. Together with reference TRBV7-2 and TRBJ1-5, the CDR3 gives the full variable domain: GAGVSQSPSNKVTEKGKDVELRCDPISGHTALYWYRQSLGQGLEFLIYFQGNSAPDKSGLPSDRFSAERTGGSVSTLTIQRTQQEDSAVYLCASSPSWGGGQPQHFGDGTRLSIL.

The rearrangement links TRBV7-9 to TRBJ2-1; 7 bases are shared with TRBD2. CDR3 size: 14 residues. With V trimmed by 8 bases and J by 8 bases, 12 bases remained unmatched. Germline V gene lookup returns CDR1 SEHNR and CDR2 FQNEAQ (reference sequence). CDR3 sequence reads: CASEGSGMRDEQFF. The CDR3 nucleotides read TGTGCCAGCGAGGGGAGCGGGATGCGGGATGAGCAGTTCTTC.

The J gene is TRBJ1-5, the V gene TRBV27, with D uncertain. Trimming cost V 8 bases and J 2 bases, with 13 bases left between them. Germline V gene data show CDR1 as MNHEY and CDR2 as SMNVEV (reference sequence). CDR3 size: 14 residues. DNA for the CDR3: TGTGCCAGCGATTCAAGAAGGCGCAATCAGCCCCAGCATTTT. Its protein product is CASDSRRRNQPQHF.

This chain uses TRBV11-2 with TRBJ1-4; D not certain. V was clipped by 5 bases and J by 7 bases, with 17 bases between them. CDR3 length: 15 residues. Germline V gives CDR1 SGHAT, CDR2 FQNNGV. The CDR3 nucleotides read TGTGCCAGCAGCCGCACACATTCTGATATTGAAAAACTGTTTTTT. Its protein product is CASSRTHSDIEKLFF.

The V call is TRBV19, the J call TRBJ2-1; 7 nucleotides line up with TRBD2. The CDR3 totals 13 residues. J gave up 6 bases and V 1 base, and 0 bases lay outside the gene matches. Germline V lookup: CDR1 LNHDA, CDR2 SQIVND (reference sequence). CDR3 in DNA: TGTGCCAGTAGTATAGCTAGCGGCAATGAGCAGTTCTTC. Translated, it gives CASSIASGNEQFF. The whole variable domain, remainder taken from reference TRBV19 and TRBJ2-1, is DGGITQSPKYLFRKEGQNVTLSCEQNLNHDAMYWYRQDPGQGLRLIYYSQIVNDFQKGDIAEGYSVSREKKESFPLTVTSAQKNPTAFYLCASSIASGNEQFFGPGTRLTVL.

J is TRBJ2-1 and V is TRBV28; a possible D gene is TRBD1 (5 bases). Trimming cost V 3 bases and J 0 bases, with 12 bases left between them. CDR3 size: 16 residues. Germline lookup yields CDR1 MDHEN and CDR2 SYDVKM. The CDR3 sequence: CASSFRTDSSYNEQFF. CDR3 DNA sequence: TGTGCCAGCAGTTTTCGGACCGACAGCTCCTACAATGAGCAGTTCTTC.

This chain links TRBV7-6 with TRBJ2-1; D is uncertain. The CDR3 sequence is 16 residues long. Between the trimmed V and J ends, which lost 5 bases and 0 bases, there was a span of 14 bases. Germline V gene data show CDR1 as SGHVS and CDR2 as FNYEAQ. In DNA, the CDR3 is TGTGCCAGCAGCCCCCCCAGCACTCCCTCCTACAATGAGCAGTTCTTC. This encodes CASSPPSTPSYNEQFF.

The chain joins TRBV10-3 to TRBJ2-7; 13 bases fit TRBD2. The CDR3 is made up of 15 amino acids. Germline V CDR1 and CDR2: ENHRY, SYGVKD. V trimming: 2 bases; J trimming: 6 bases; junction bases outside the gene matches: 4. CDR3 region: CAISEPGLAGVEQYF. The CDR3 DNA is TGTGCCATCAGTGAGCCTGGACTAGCGGGAGTCGAGCAGTACTTC.

The rearrangement uses TRBV5-1 and TRBJ2-4; a weak D match, TRBD1 (6 bases). Germline CDR1 and CDR2: SGHRS and YFSETQ. The CDR3 extends over 15 amino acids. V lost 0 bases and J 6 bases, leaving 13 bases between the germline ends. The CDR3 DNA follows: TGCGCCAGCAGCTTGGATATTGTACAGGGAAACATTCAGTACTTC. Protein: CASSLDIVQGNIQYF.

The chain couples TRBV28 to TRBJ1-1; 7 bases map to TRBD1. This CDR3 is built from 14 residues. Per the germline V gene, CDR1 is MDHEN and CDR2 is SYDVKM. V was pared by 2 bases and J by 5 bases, with 5 bases of the junction left unmatched. For the CDR3, the DNA is TGTGCCAGCAGTTTAAATGACAGGGTGACTGAAGCTTTCTTT. Amino acids: CASSLNDRVTEAFF.

This clone was detected once. V gene TRBV6-2 or TRBV6-3 combines with J gene TRBJ2-2, with TRBD1 matching over 10 bases. J lost 3 bases, V lost 0 bases, and 7 bases had no gene match. Germline CDR1 MNHEY, CDR2 SVGEGT. The CDR3 totals 18 residues. In nucleotides, the CDR3 is TGTGCCAGCAGTTACTCGATTTTGACAGGGGGCGACACCGGGGAGCTGTTTTTT. It is translated as CASSYSILTGGDTGELFF.